The next 4 T cell receptor beta chains were all read from a single sample in a study of blood T cell repertoires in COVID-19. Profiling relied on immunoSEQ multiplex PCR, and the TCRdb table lists in-frame clones only, not all of them. The sample has tens of thousands of clones, about 88% seen once. Sequenced material: peripheral blood. All receptors come from a man in his 60s with active COVID-19.

This chain joins TRBV7-6 and TRBJ2-1, with 10 bases that match TRBD1. This CDR3 contains 15 residues. Germline-derived CDR1 and CDR2 are SGHVS and FNYEAQ. V lost 6 bases, J lost 2 bases, and 4 bases stayed unmatched. In DNA form, the CDR3 reads TGTGCCAGCAGAGAGACAGGGGGCGCCTACAATGAGCAGTTCTTC. This sequence encodes CASRETGGAYNEQFF.

This chain uses TRBV6-4 with TRBJ2-7; perhaps TRBD2 as D (5 bases). CDR3 length: 15 amino acids. Germline-derived CDR1 and CDR2 are MRHNA and SNTAGT. V gave up 5 bases and J gave up 1 base, with 15 bases separating them. CDR3 bases: TGTGCCAGCAGTTCTACTAGAAAAGTTTCCTACGAGCAGTACTTC. Its translation is CASSSTRKVSYEQYF.

This clone came up a few times. V gene TRBV29-1 combines with J gene TRBJ2-3; weak D call: TRBD1 (6 bases). This CDR3 contains 10 residues. Germline V gene data show CDR1 as SQVTM and CDR2 as ANQGSEA. Trimming took 4 bases from V and 10 from J, leaving 9 bases between them. The CDR3 DNA is TGCAGCGTTGGGGGGCTCGCGCAGTATTTT. It codes for CSVGGLAQYF.

This chain uses TRBV9 with TRBJ2-1; no clear D gene. V lost 0 bases to trimming and J lost 8 bases, with 15 bases between them. The CDR3 is made up of 15 amino acids. Germline CDR1 reads SGDLS; CDR2 reads YYNGEE. This CDR3 is CASSVVVHEVDEQFF. The CDR3 bases are TGTGCCAGCAGCGTAGTTGTACACGAAGTTGATGAGCAGTTCTTC.